A selection of T cell receptor beta chains follows, all from one sample in a study of Graves' ophthalmopathy and Graves' hyperthyroidism. MiXCR was run by TCRdb on the multiplex PCR reads, yielding one entry per CDR3 protein. The repertoire holds a few hundred thousand distinct CDR3 sequences, with about 35% as singletons. Sequenced input: peripheral blood or thyroid tissue (not recorded which). The source of these receptors is an adult man with Graves' hyperthyroidism. The CDR3 runs from the conserved cysteine through the conserved F or W.

CASSNLGYGNTIYF	TRBV19	TRBJ1-3	14
CASSLTGTMTDTNYGYTF	TRBV7-3	TRBJ1-2	18
CASSLDPGINQPQHF	TRBV7-9	TRBJ1-5	15
CSASRIAGDGTQYF	TRBV20-1	NA	14
CASSRWITDTQYF	TRBV7-9	TRBJ2-3	13
CASSLSRPQETQYF	TRBV7-9	TRBJ2-5	14
CASSQDLGTEYGYTF	TRBV4-2	TRBJ1-2	15
CSAYTGLSNQPQHF	TRBV20-1	TRBJ1-5	14
CASSTDRGHYEQYF	TRBV5-1	TRBJ2-7	14
CSLDGTAYGYTF	TRBV29-1	TRBJ1-2	12
CVSSQETPDSNSNQPQHF	TRBV4-1	TRBJ1-5	18
CASSLAPWGKNTEAFF	TRBV6-5	TRBJ1-1	16
CASSLGMGENSPLHF	TRBV7-8	TRBJ1-6	15
CASSPITRDSQETQYF	TRBV7-9	TRBJ2-5	16
CASSLLLAGGDEQYF	TRBV5-1	TRBJ2-7	15
CASSQNTGVEAFF	TRBV19	TRBJ1-1	13
CASSSSGQRNEKLFF	TRBV5-1	TRBJ1-4	15
CASSVGTGGRETQYF	TRBV9	TRBJ2-5	15
CATSDFKGGCAGELFF	TRBV24-1	TRBJ2-2	16
CASCRTSGRTLWEQYF	TRBV7-9	TRBJ2-7	16
CATSRTGRNEKLFF	TRBV15	TRBJ1-4	14
CSVGTGRDQPQHF	TRBV29-1	TRBJ1-5	13
CATSDIQGANVLTF	TRBV24-1	TRBJ2-6	14
CASSMGTGNEQYF	TRBV19	TRBJ2-7	13
CAISGVAGTEKLFF	TRBV10-3	TRBJ1-4	14
CASSFVAGGNEKLFF	TRBV5-4	TRBJ1-4	15